The 16 T cell receptor beta chains reported below all come from one sample, sequenced in a study of graft-versus-host responses after intestinal transplantation. Sequenced by immunoSEQ multiplex PCR; TCRdb stores in-frame clones only, minus some. Seen here are about 120,000 clones, roughly nine tenths observed once, and the top ten hold more than 0.15%. Their target antigens are unknown. The sequenced sample was unstimulated CD4+ T cells sorted from spleen or lymph node cells, obtained before intestinal transplant. These receptor sequences come from a human donor who received an intestinal transplant.

This chain connects TRBV5-1 to TRBJ2-3; 8 nucleotides line up with TRBD2. V dropped 7 bases and J dropped 2; count of bases not matched to a gene: 9. Germline-derived CDR1 and CDR2 are SGHRS and YFSETQ. This CDR3 comprises 15 residues. The CDR3 nucleotides are TGCGCCAGCGGCCGCGGTAGCGGGAACACAGATACGCAGTATTTT. Its translation: CASGRGSGNTDTQYF. The full variable domain, rest sourced from reference TRBV5-1 and TRBJ2-3, is KAGVTQTPRYLIKTRGQQVTLSCSPISGHRSVSWYQQTPGQGLQFLFEYFSETQRNKGNFPGRFSGRQFSNSRSEMNVSTLELGDSALYLCASGRGSGNTDTQYFGPGTRLTVL.

This clone has more than one count but fewer than ten. This sequence joins TRBV5-1 and TRBJ2-5, with TRBD2 matching over 9 bases. There are 14 residues in the CDR3. The V gene end was trimmed by 2 bases and the J gene end by 5 bases; junction bases not matched to a gene: 4. Germline loops: CDR1 SGHRS, CDR2 YFSETQ. In DNA, the CDR3 is TGCGCCAGCAGCTTTGCGGGGGGGCAGGAGACCCAGTACTTC. Amino acid sequence: CASSFAGGQETQYF.

CDR3 in amino acids: CASSYFDGGGNYGYTF. CDR3 DNA: TGTGCCAGCAGTTACTTCGATGGGGGAGGGAACTATGGCTACACCTTC. This chain joins TRBV6-5 and TRBJ1-2; TRBD1 might be the D (5 bases). Trimming took off 1 base at V and 2 bases at J, with 14 bases between the two ends. Per germline, CDR1 MNHEY and CDR2 SVGAGI. The CDR3 length is 16 residues.

This chain joins TRBV6-6 and TRBJ1-5; D is uncertain. Between the trimmed V and J ends, which lost 4 bases and 0 bases, there was a span of 10 bases. Per the germline V gene, CDR1 is MNHNY and CDR2 is SVGAGI (reference sequence). The CDR3 is 15 residues long. CDR3 in DNA: TGTGCCAGCAGTTCACCGGGATATAGCAATCAGCCCCAGCATTTT. Translating it yields CASSSPGYSNQPQHF.

The CDR3 here is CASAFRVNYGYTF. CDR3 bases: TGTGCCAGCGCTTTCCGGGTAAACTATGGCTACACCTTC. The chain has TRBV27 and TRBJ1-2; D remains ambiguous. The germline V and J ends were trimmed by 8 bases and 2 bases, with 12 bases remaining between them. This CDR3 is built from 13 residues. Germline V CDR1 and CDR2: MNHEY, SMNVEV (reference sequence).

The J gene is TRBJ2-1, the V gene TRBV19, with 12 bases that match TRBD1. The CDR3 has 13 amino acids. J was trimmed by 7 bases and V by 9 bases; bases with no gene match: 4. Looked up from germline, CDR1 is LNHDA and CDR2 is SQIVND (reference sequence). Written as DNA, the CDR3 is TGTGCCAGCGGGACAGGGGGCTTGAATGAGCAGTTCTTC. Its translation is CASGTGGLNEQFF.

The J gene is TRBJ1-5, the V gene TRBV7-9; TRBD1 matches at 8 bases. The CDR3 consists of 15 residues. CDR1 and CDR2 from the germline V gene are SEHNR and FQNEAQ (reference sequence). With 3 bases clipped from V and 5 bases from J, the junction kept 6 bases outside the gene matches. The CDR3 DNA reads TGTGCCAGCAGCTTCGATACGGACAGGGATCAGCCCCAGCATTTT. It translates to CASSFDTDRDQPQHF.

The J gene is TRBJ2-2, the V gene TRBV13, with a possible D match to TRBD2 (6 bases). Germline V CDR1 and CDR2: PRHDT, FYEKMQ (reference sequence). The CDR3 has 15 residues. V was cut by 6 bases and J by 5 bases, with 16 bases left in between. CDR3: CASSSDAGGTGELFF. As DNA, the CDR3 is TGTGCCAGCAGTTCGGACGCTGGGGGGACCGGGGAGCTGTTTTTT.

The J gene is TRBJ2-6, the V gene TRBV7-2; TRBD2 matches at 12 bases. V trimming: 0 bases; J trimming: 2 bases; junction bases outside the gene matches: 5. The germline gives CDR1 SGHTA, CDR2 FQGNSA. The CDR3 sequence is 19 residues long. The chain's CDR3 is CASSLALGLAGPGANVLTF. In DNA form, the CDR3 reads TGTGCCAGCAGCTTAGCGCTAGGACTAGCGGGACCTGGGGCCAACGTCCTGACTTTC.

V gene TRBV7-8 combines with J gene TRBJ2-3; 9 positions match TRBD1. CDR1 and CDR2 (germline): SGHVS, FQNEAQ. The ends lost 3 bases at V and 3 bases at J; junction bases unmatched: 4. The CDR3 runs to 15 residues. The CDR3 region is CASSFGQGRTDTQYF. CDR3 DNA: TGTGCCAGCAGCTTTGGACAGGGGCGGACAGATACGCAGTATTTT.

The V and J genes are TRBV18 and TRBJ2-5; TRBD2 aligns across 14 bases. This CDR3 region has 16 residues. Germline assignment: CDR1 KGHSH and CDR2 LQKENI. V lost 4 bases and J lost 3; bases outside the gene matches: 4. The CDR3 loop is CASSLGLAGGEETQYF. Written as DNA, the CDR3 is TGTGCCAGCTCACTCGGACTAGCGGGGGGAGAAGAGACCCAGTACTTC.

The chain joins TRBV6-5 to TRBJ1-1, with D uncertain. V lost 8 bases and J 4 bases, leaving 11 bases between the germline ends. This CDR3 comprises 12 residues. In germline, CDR1 is MNHEY, CDR2 SVGAGI. CDR3 region: CASQSQVTEAFF. The CDR3 nucleotides are TGTGCCAGCCAATCCCAGGTCACTGAAGCTTTCTTT.

The chain has TRBV7-2 and TRBJ1-1; D possibly corresponds to TRBD1 (5 bases). The CDR3 consists of 16 residues. The V and J ends lost 2 bases and 1 base respectively, with 14 bases between them. Germline-derived CDR1 and CDR2 are SGHTA and FQGNSA. The CDR3 nucleotides read TGTGCCAGCAGCTTAAGGGTGGCAGGGCCGAACACTGAAGCTTTCTTT. Its translation: CASSLRVAGPNTEAFF.

The chain employs TRBV6-6 and TRBJ1-2; D is undetermined. The CDR3 sequence is 16 residues long. Trimming removed 1 base at V and 4 bases at J, with 16 bases between. CDR1 is MNHNY and CDR2 is SVGAGI in the germline V gene (reference sequence). The CDR3 coding sequence is TGTGCCAGCAGTTACTTTCTCGCTGATCGGGGCTATGGCTACACCTTC. Its translation is CASSYFLADRGYGYTF.

The chain has TRBV18 and TRBJ1-3; D is ambiguous. The CDR3 spans 14 residues. CDR1 is KGHSH, CDR2 LQKENI, per germline. Trimming removed 4 bases from V and 2 bases from J, with 9 bases in between. The CDR3 DNA reads as TGTGCCAGCTCACAAGATCAGGCTGGAAACACCATATATTTT. It translates to CASSQDQAGNTIYF.

The chain has TRBV4-3 and TRBJ2-3, with 11 positions matching TRBD2. The CDR3 is 20 amino acids. Germline CDR1 and CDR2: LGHNA and YSLEER. The junction had 11 bases not matched to a gene; V was cut back by 0 bases and J by 0 bases. Written as DNA, the CDR3 is TGCGCCAGCAGCCAAGATCTATCACTAGCGGGGGCCGCTAGCACAGATACGCAGTATTTT. Translated, it gives CASSQDLSLAGAASTDTQYF.